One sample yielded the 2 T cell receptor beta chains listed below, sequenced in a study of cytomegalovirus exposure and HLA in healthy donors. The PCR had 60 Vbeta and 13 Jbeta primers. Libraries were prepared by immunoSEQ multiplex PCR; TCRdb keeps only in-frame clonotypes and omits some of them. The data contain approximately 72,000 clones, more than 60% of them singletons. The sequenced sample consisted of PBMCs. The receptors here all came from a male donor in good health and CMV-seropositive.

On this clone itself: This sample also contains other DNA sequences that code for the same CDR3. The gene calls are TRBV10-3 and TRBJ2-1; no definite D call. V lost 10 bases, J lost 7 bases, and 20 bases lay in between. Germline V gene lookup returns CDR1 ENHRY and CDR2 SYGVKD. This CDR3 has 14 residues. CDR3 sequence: CATVTDSPTNEQFF. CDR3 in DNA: TGTGCCACCGTGACTGACTCTCCTACTAATGAGCAGTTCTTC.

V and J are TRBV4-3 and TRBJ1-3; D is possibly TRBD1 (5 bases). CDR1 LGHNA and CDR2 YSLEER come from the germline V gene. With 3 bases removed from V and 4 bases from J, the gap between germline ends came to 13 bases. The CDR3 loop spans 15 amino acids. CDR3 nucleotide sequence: TGCGCCAGCAGCCAGGGGCCCGGGTGGGGAAACACCATATATTTT. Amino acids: CASSQGPGWGNTIYF.